The present T cell receptor beta chain was sequenced within a study of response to subunit inactivated influenza vaccine. One entry per CDR3 protein results from TCRdb running MiXCR on the RT-PCR reads. The sample lists about 700,000 distinct CDR3 sequences; approximately 14% were seen once. Germline assignment: CDR1 LGHNA and CDR2 YNFKEQ. The CDR3 is made up of 13 amino acids. J was trimmed by 12 bases and V by 0 bases; bases with no gene match: 4. The sequenced sample was PBMCs from blood, obtained 12 days after vaccination. This receptor was taken from a man aged 50-60 years who received an inactivated influenza vaccine. The chain employs TRBV4-2 and TRBJ2-1, with 8 nucleotides matching TRBD2. The CDR3 DNA reads TGTGCCAGCAGCCAAGATCCGCGGGGGGCGCAGTTCTTC. Its translation is CASSQDPRGAQFF.